This entry lists 22 T cell receptor beta chains sequenced from one sample in a study of blood T cell repertoires in COVID-19. Clones were read by immunoSEQ multiplex PCR, and TCRdb kept only the in-frame ones, dropping some. Here the sample spans some 270,000 clones, roughly nine tenths being singletons. Input material: peripheral blood. The receptors were gathered from a woman in her fifties or sixties who had recovered from COVID-19.

This sequence joins TRBV7-3 and TRBJ2-1; possible D gene TRBD1, 6 bases. Trimming shortened V by 5 bases and J by 4 bases, and 9 bases separated the two germline ends. This CDR3 has 13 residues. CDR1 and CDR2 from the germline V gene are SGHTA and FQGTGA. DNA for the CDR3: TGTGCCAGCAGCGCGGACAGATACAATGAGCAGTTCTTC. This codes for CASSADRYNEQFF.

The rearrangement joins TRBV5-6 to TRBJ2-1, with D uncertain. The CDR3 totals 14 residues. In germline, CDR1 is SGHDT, CDR2 YYEEEE. Trimming left V 6 bases short and J 4 bases short, with 14 bases between. CDR3 DNA: TGTGCCAGCACCCTAGAGGTGGGTTACAATGAGCAGTTCTTC. Its translation: CASTLEVGYNEQFF.

The chain joins TRBV5-1 to TRBJ2-7; 8 bases are a match to TRBD1. CDR1 and CDR2 (germline): SGHRS, YFSETQ. CDR3 length equals 16 residues. Trimming removed 1 base from V and 2 bases from J; junction bases left unmatched: 8. The CDR3 DNA sequence: TGCGCCAGCAGCTTGTTCTGGGACAGGACCCCCTACGAGCAGTACTTC. This codes for CASSLFWDRTPYEQYF.

The chain uses TRBV7-6 and TRBJ1-2; the match to TRBD1 covers 10 bases. The V gene end was trimmed by 5 bases and the J gene end by 5 bases; junction bases not matched to a gene: 11. The CDR3 extends over 16 amino acids. Per germline, CDR1 SGHVS and CDR2 FNYEAQ. The CDR3, as DNA: TGTGCCAGCAGCCCCACCTCCCCGGGACAGGGGTATGGCTACACCTTC. It is translated as CASSPTSPGQGYGYTF.

V usage is TRBV9 and J usage is TRBJ1-2, with 7 positions matching TRBD1. The germline V gene encodes CDR1 SGDLS and CDR2 YYNGEE. The ends lost 2 bases at V and 3 bases at J; junction bases unmatched: 7. This CDR3 spans 15 amino acids. Here the CDR3 DNA reads TGTGCCAGCAGCGTCCAGGGGGGTCAAGACTATGGCTACACCTTC. Translated: CASSVQGGQDYGYTF. The complete variable domain, with remaining parts taken from reference TRBV9 and TRBJ1-2, reads DSGVTQTPKHLITATGQRVTLRCSPRSGDLSVYWYQQSLDQGLQFLIQYYNGEERAKGNILERFSAQQFPDLHSELNLSSLELGDSALYFCASSVQGGQDYGYTFGSGTRLTVV.

The J gene is TRBJ2-2, the V gene TRBV6-4; 9 bases map to TRBD2. The germline V gene encodes CDR1 MRHNA and CDR2 SNTAGT. The CDR3 length is 15 residues. With 5 bases clipped from V and 1 base from J, the junction kept 2 bases outside the gene matches. CDR3 DNA sequence: TGTGCCAGCAGTCGACTAGCGGAGAACACCGGGGAGCTGTTTTTT. The encoded protein is CASSRLAENTGELFF.

V gene TRBV19 combines with J gene TRBJ1-3; no definite D call. The ends were cut back, 5 bases at V and 0 bases at J, with 14 bases in the middle. The CDR3 consists of 16 residues. CDR1 and CDR2 from the germline V gene are LNHDA and SQIVND (reference sequence). The CDR3 DNA reads as TGTGCCAGTAGTGACCCCGGTAGCCCCTCTGGAAACACCATATATTTT. Its protein product is CASSDPGSPSGNTIYF.

The rearrangement links TRBV5-1 to TRBJ1-6; D is perhaps TRBD1 (5 bases). V dropped 3 bases and J dropped 7 bases, with 11 bases sitting between them. Germline V gene lookup returns CDR1 SGHRS and CDR2 YFSETQ. The CDR3 extends over 14 amino acids. As DNA, the CDR3 is TGCGCCAGCAGCTCAGACAGTTTAAATTCACCCCTCCACTTT. This sequence encodes CASSSDSLNSPLHF.

The gene calls are TRBV25-1 and TRBJ2-7, with 8 nucleotides matching TRBD1. This CDR3 contains 14 residues. The germline V gene encodes CDR1 MGHDK and CDR2 SYGVNS. V trimming: 6 bases; J trimming: 2 bases; junction bases outside the gene matches: 6. This CDR3 reads CASRPDRGTYEQYF. DNA for the CDR3: TGTGCCAGCAGACCAGACAGGGGCACCTACGAGCAGTACTTC.

The V gene is TRBV5-1, the J gene TRBJ2-7, with TRBD1 identical over 8 bases. V was pared by 2 bases and J by 6 bases, with 4 bases of the junction left unmatched. CDR3 size: 13 residues. Germline V gives CDR1 SGHRS, CDR2 YFSETQ. CDR3 DNA sequence: TGCGCCAGCAGCTTAGGACAGGGACGCGAGCAGTACTTC. It codes for CASSLGQGREQYF.

J is TRBJ2-3 and V is TRBV6-4; 10 positions agree with TRBD2. The germline CDR1 and CDR2 sequences are MRHNA and SNTAGT. V was clipped by 6 bases and J by 0 bases; unmatched bases: 15. This CDR3 spans 19 amino acids. This chain's CDR3 is CASSAGTSDGGGSTDTQYF. The CDR3, as DNA: TGTGCCAGCAGCGCCGGGACTAGCGACGGGGGAGGTAGCACAGATACGCAGTATTTT.

The CDR3 DNA reads as TGTGCCAGCAGCTTAGGGGAGGCAGATACGCAGTATTTT. This sequence encodes CASSLGEADTQYF. This chain links TRBV7-2 with TRBJ2-3; weak D call: TRBD2 (6 bases). The CDR3 length is 13 residues. V was clipped by 1 base and J by 4 bases, with 6 bases between them. Germline V gives CDR1 SGHTA, CDR2 FQGNSA. Full variable domain (outside the CDR3, taken from reference TRBV7-2 and TRBJ2-3): GAGVSQSPSNKVTEKGKDVELRCDPISGHTALYWYRQSLGQGLEFLIYFQGNSAPDKSGLPSDRFSAERTGGSVSTLTIQRTQQEDSAVYLCASSLGEADTQYFGPGTRLTVL.

This chain links TRBV5-8 with TRBJ1-3, with unresolved D. CDR3 length equals 15 residues. Trimming left V 2 bases short and J 4 bases short, with 13 bases between. Germline CDR1 reads SGHTS; CDR2 reads YDEGEE. In DNA form, the CDR3 reads TGTGCCAGCAGCTTTATTGCGTCGCTAGGAAACACCATATATTTT. This encodes CASSFIASLGNTIYF.

The chain uses TRBV4-1 and TRBJ2-1, with D possibly TRBD2 on 6 matching bases. CDR3 length: 14 amino acids. Germline lookup yields CDR1 MGHRA and CDR2 YSYEKL. Trimming took 4 bases from V and 5 from J, leaving 12 bases between them. The CDR3 loop is CASSLWGVNNEQFF. CDR3 bases: TGCGCCAGCAGCCTCTGGGGGGTTAACAATGAGCAGTTCTTC.

The gene calls are TRBV2 and TRBJ2-5; 10 bases align to TRBD1. Germline values: CDR1 SNHLY, CDR2 FYNNEI. The V segment lost 5 bases and the J segment 6 bases; nucleotides outside the gene matches: 12. CDR3 length: 16 residues. CDR3 DNA sequence: TGTGCCAGCAGTTATACCGGGACAGGGGTCGGGAAGACCCAGTACTTC. Translated, it gives CASSYTGTGVGKTQYF.

The V gene is TRBV7-2, the J gene TRBJ2-2, with 13 bases fitting TRBD2. This CDR3 has 16 residues. J lost 13 bases, V lost 6 bases, and 14 bases had no gene match. Germline CDR1 is SGHTA and CDR2 is FQGNSA. CDR3 in amino acids: CASSPTSGGVSGRLFF. The CDR3 nucleotides read TGTGCCAGCAGTCCCACTAGCGGGGGGGTTAGCGGGCGGCTGTTTTTT.

The chain uses TRBV19 and TRBJ2-7, with D unclear. The CDR3 consists of 12 residues. V lost 5 bases to trimming and J lost 4 bases, with 9 bases between them. Germline V gene lookup returns CDR1 LNHDA and CDR2 SQIVND (reference sequence). In DNA form, the CDR3 reads TGTGCCAGTAGTTTCAGAGGTTACGAGCAGTACTTC. Its protein is CASSFRGYEQYF.

This clone was seen at least ten times. The rearrangement links TRBV18 to TRBJ2-7; 10 bases map to TRBD2. The CDR3 contains 16 residues. J gave up 0 bases and V 1 base, and 3 bases lay outside the gene matches. Germline V gene lookup returns CDR1 KGHSH and CDR2 LQKENI. CDR3 in amino acids: CASSPRSGGASYEQYF. The CDR3 nucleotides read TGTGCCAGCTCACCACGGAGCGGGGGGGCCTCCTACGAGCAGTACTTC.

The chain links TRBV6-1 to TRBJ1-6; D might be TRBD1 (5 bases). V lost 4 bases, J lost 6 bases, and 16 bases lay in between. Per germline, CDR1 MNHNS and CDR2 SASEGT. This CDR3 has 16 residues. The DNA of the CDR3 is TGTGCCAGCAGTGTATTGGGACGCGGGACTAATTCACCCCTCCACTTT. It encodes CASSVLGRGTNSPLHF.

This rearrangement joins TRBV19 to TRBJ2-6, with 11 bases fitting TRBD1. V lost 7 bases and J lost 2; bases outside the gene matches: 4. There are 16 residues in the CDR3. Germline CDR1 and CDR2: LNHDA and SQIVND (reference sequence). Here the CDR3 DNA reads TGTGCCAGTATCAGGACAGGGGGCGCTGGGGCCAACGTCCTGACTTTC. This codes for CASIRTGGAGANVLTF.

V gene TRBV3-1 (or the pseudogene TRBV3-2) combines with J gene TRBJ2-3; perhaps TRBD2 as D (5 bases). The germline V and J ends were trimmed by 2 bases and 2 bases, with 11 bases remaining between them. CDR3 length: 15 residues. Per germline, CDR1 LGHDT and CDR2 YNNKEL (reference sequence). The CDR3 here is CASSQWRLPTDTQYF. As DNA, the CDR3 is TGTGCCAGCAGCCAATGGAGGTTGCCCACAGATACGCAGTATTTT.

Comments on this clone: Other DNA sequences of this sample code for an identical CDR3. This CDR3 is CASSLGQTQETQYF. The CDR3 region has the DNA TGTGCCAGCAGCTTGGGACAGACCCAAGAGACCCAGTACTTC. This chain links TRBV5-4 with TRBJ2-5; D may be TRBD1 (5 bases). CDR3 length: 14 residues. Germline V gene lookup returns CDR1 SGHNT and CDR2 YYREEE (reference sequence). The V end lost 0 bases, the J end lost 1 base, and 7 bases lay between the germline ends.